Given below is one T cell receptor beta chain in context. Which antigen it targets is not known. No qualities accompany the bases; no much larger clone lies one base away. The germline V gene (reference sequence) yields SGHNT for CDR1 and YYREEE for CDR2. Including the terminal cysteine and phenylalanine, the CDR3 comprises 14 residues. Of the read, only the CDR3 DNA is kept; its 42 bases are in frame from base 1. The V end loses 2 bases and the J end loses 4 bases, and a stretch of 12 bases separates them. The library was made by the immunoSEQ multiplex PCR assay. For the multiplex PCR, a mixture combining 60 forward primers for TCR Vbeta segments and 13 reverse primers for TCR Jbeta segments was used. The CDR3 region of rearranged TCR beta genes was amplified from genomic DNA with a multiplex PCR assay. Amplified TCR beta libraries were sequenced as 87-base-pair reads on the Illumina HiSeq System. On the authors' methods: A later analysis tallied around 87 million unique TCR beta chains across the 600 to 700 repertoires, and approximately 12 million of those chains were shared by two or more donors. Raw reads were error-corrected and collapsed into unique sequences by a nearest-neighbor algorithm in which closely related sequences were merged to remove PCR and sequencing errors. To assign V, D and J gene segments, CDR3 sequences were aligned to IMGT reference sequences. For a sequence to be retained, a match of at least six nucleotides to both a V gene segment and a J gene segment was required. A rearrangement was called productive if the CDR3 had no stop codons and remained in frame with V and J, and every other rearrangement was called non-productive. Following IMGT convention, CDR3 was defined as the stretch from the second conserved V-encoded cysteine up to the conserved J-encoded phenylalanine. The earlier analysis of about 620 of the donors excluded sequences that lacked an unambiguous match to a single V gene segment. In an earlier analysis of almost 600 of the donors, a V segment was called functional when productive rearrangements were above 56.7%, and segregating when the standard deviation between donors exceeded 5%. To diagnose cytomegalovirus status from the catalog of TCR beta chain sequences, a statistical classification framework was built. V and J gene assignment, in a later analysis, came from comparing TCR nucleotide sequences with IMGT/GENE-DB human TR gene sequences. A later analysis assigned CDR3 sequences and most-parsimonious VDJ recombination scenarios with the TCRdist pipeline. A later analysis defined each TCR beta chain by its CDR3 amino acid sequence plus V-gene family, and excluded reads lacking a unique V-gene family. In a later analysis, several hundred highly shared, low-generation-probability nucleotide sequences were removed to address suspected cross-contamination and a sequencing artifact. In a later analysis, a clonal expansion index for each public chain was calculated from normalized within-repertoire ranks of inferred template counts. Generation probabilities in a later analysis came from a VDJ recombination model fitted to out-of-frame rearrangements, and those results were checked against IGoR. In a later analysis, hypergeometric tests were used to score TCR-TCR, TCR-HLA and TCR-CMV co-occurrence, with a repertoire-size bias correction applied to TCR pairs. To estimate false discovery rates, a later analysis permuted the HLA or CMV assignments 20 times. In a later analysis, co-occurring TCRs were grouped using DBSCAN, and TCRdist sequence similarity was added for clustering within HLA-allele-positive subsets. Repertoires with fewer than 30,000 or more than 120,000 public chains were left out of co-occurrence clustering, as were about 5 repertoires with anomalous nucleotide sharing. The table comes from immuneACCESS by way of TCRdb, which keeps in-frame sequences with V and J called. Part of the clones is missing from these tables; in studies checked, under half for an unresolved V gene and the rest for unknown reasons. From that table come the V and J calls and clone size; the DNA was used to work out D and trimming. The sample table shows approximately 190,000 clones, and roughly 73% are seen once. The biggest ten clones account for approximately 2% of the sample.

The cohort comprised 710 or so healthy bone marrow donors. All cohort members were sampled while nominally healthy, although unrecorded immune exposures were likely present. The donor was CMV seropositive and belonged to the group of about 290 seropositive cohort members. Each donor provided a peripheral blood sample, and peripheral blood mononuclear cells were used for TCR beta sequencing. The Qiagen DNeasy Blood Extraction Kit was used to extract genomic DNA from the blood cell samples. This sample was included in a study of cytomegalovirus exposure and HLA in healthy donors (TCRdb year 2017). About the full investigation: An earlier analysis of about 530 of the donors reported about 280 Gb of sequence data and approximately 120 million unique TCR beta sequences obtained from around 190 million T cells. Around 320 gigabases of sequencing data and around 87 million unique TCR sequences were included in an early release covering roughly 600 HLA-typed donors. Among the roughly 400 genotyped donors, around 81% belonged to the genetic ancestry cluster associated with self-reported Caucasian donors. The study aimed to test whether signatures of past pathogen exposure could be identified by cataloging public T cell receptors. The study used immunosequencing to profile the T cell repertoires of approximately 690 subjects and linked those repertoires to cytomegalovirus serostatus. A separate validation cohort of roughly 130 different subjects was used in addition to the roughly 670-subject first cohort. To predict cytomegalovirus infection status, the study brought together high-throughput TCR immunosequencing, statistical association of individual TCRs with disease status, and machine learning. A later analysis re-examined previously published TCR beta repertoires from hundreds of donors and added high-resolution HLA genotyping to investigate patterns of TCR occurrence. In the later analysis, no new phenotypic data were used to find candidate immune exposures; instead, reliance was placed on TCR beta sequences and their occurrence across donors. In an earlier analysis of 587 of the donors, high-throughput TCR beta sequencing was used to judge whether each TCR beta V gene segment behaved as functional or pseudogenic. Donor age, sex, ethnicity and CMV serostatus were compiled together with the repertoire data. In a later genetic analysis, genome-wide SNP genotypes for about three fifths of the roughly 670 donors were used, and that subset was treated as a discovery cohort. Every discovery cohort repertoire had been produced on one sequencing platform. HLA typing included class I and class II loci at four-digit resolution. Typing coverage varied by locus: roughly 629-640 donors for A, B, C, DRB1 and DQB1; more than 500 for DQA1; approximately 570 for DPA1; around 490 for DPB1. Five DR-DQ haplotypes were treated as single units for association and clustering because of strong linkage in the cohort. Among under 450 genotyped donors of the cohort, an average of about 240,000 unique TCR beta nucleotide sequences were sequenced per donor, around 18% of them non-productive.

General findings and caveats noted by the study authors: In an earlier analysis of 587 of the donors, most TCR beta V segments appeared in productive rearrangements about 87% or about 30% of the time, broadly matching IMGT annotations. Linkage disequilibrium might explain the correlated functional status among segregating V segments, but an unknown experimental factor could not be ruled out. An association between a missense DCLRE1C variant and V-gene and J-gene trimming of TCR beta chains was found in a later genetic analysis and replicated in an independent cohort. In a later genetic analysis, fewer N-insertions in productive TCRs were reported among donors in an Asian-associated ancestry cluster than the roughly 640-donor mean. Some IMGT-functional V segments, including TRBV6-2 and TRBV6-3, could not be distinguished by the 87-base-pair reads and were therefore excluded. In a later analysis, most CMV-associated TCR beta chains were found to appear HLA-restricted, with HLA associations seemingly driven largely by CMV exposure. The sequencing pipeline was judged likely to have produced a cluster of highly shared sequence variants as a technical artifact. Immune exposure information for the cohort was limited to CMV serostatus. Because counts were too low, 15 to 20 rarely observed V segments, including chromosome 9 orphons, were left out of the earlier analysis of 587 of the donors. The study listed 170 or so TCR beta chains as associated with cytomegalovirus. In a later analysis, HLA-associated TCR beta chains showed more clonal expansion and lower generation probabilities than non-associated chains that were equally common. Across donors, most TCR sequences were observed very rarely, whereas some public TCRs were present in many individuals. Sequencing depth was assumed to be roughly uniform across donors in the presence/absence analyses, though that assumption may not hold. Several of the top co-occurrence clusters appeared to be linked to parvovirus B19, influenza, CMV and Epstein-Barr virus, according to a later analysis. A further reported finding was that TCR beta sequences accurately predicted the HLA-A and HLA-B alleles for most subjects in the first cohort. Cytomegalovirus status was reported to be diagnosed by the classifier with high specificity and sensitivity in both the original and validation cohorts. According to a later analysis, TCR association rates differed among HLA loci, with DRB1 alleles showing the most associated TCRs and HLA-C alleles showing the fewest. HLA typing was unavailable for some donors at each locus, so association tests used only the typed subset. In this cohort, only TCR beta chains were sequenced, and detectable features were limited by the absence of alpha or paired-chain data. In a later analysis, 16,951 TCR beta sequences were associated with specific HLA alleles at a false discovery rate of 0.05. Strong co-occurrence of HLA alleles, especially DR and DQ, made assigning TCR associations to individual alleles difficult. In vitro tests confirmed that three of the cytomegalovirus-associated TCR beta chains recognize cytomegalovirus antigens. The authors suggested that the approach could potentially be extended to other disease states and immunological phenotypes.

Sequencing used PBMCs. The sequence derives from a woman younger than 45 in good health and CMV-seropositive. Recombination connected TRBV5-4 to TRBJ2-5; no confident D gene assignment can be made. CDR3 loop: CASSFFSSRETQYF. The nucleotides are TGTGCCAGCAGCTTCTTTAGTAGCCGAGAGACCCAGTACTTC.